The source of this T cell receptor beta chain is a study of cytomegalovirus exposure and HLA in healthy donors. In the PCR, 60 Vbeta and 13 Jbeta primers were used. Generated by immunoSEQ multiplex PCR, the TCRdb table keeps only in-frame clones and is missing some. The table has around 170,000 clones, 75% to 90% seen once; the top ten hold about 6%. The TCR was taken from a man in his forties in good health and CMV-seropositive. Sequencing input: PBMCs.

The CDR3 reads CASPRVVGYGYTF. The CDR3 DNA reads as TGTGCCAGCCCCAGGGTTGTGGGCTATGGCTACACCTTC. This sequence joins TRBV7-9 and TRBJ1-2; tentatively, D is TRBD1 (5 bases). V lost 8 bases and J lost 4, with 14 bases in between. This CDR3 region has 13 residues. The germline V gene encodes CDR1 SEHNR and CDR2 FQNEAQ (reference sequence).